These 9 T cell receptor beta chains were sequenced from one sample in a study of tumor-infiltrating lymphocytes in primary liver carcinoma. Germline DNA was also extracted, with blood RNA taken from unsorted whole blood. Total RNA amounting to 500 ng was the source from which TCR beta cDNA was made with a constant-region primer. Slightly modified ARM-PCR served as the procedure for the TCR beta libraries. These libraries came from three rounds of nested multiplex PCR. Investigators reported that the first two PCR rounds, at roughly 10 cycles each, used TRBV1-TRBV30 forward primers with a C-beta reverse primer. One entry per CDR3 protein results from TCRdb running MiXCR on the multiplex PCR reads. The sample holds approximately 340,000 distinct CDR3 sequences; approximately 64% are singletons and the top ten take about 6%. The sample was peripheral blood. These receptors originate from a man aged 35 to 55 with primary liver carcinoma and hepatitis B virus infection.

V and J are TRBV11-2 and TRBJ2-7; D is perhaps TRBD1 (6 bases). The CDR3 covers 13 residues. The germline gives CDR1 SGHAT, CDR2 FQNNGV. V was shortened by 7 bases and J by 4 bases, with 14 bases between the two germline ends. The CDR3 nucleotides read TGTGCCAGCAACGGCTGTACAGGGTACGAGCAGTACTTC. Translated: CASNGCTGYEQYF.

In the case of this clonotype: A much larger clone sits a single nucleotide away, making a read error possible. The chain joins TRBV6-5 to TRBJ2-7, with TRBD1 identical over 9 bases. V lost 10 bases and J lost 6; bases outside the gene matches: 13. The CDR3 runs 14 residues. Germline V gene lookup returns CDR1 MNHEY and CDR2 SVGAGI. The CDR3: CANRLRTGDGEQYF. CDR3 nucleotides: TGTGCCAACAGACTCCGGACAGGGGACGGCGAGCAGTACTTC.

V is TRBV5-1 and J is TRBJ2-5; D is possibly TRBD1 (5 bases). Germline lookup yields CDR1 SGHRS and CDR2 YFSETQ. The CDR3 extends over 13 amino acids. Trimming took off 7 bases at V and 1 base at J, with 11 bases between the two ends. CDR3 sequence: CASGPDIQETQYF. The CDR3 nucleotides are TGCGCCAGCGGCCCGGACATCCAAGAGACCCAGTACTTC.

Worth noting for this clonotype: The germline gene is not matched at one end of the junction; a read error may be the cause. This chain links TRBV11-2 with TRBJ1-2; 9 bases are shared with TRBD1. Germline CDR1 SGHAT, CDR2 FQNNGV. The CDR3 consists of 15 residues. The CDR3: CVSRPGQGANYDYTF. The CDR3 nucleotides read TGTGTCAGCAGACCGGGACAGGGAGCTAACTATGACTACACCTTC.

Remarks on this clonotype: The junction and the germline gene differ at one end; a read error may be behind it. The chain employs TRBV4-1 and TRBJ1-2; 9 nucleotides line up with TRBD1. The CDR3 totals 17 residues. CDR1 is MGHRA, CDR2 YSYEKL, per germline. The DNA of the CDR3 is TGCGCCAGCAGTCGAATAATAGGGGACAGGGCCCGGTATGGCCACACCTTC. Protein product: CASSRIIGDRARYGHTF.

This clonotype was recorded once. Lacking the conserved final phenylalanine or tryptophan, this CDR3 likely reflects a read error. In DNA form, the CDR3 reads TGTGCCAGCAGCTTCGAGGGGGCGATCCTCCTCTCCACAGATACGCAGTATGTT. Its translation is CASSFEGAILLSTDTQYV. The chain is built from TRBV11-2 and TRBJ2-3; TRBD1 aligns across 7 bases. V lost 3 bases to trimming and J lost 2 bases; unmatched junction nucleotides: 14. Germline V gives CDR1 SGHAT, CDR2 FQNNGV. The CDR3 contains 18 residues.

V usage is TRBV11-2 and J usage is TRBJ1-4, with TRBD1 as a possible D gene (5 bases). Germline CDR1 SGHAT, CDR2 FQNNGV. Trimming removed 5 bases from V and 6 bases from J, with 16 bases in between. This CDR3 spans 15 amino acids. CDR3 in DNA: TGTGCCAGCAGCACAAGGGGTTGGGGGGATGAAAAACTGTTTTTT. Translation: CASSTRGWGDEKLFF.

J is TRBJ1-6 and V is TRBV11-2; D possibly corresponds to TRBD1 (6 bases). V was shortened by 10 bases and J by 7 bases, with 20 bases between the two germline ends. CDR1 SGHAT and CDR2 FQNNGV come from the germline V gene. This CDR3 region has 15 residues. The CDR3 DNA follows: TGTGCCATCAACTTCGGCGCAGGGGCCAATTCACCCCTCCACTTT. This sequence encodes CAINFGAGANSPLHF.

The DNA of the CDR3 is TGCGCCAGCCGTACAGGGTCCCTGAGCGGGGGCTACAATGAGCAGTTCTTC. Amino acid sequence: CASRTGSLSGGYNEQFF. V gene TRBV5-1 combines with J gene TRBJ2-1; 8 bases align to TRBD2. Losses at the gene ends were 7 bases for V and 3 bases for J; bases not matched to a gene: 15. CDR3 size: 17 residues. CDR1 is SGHRS, CDR2 YFSETQ, per germline.